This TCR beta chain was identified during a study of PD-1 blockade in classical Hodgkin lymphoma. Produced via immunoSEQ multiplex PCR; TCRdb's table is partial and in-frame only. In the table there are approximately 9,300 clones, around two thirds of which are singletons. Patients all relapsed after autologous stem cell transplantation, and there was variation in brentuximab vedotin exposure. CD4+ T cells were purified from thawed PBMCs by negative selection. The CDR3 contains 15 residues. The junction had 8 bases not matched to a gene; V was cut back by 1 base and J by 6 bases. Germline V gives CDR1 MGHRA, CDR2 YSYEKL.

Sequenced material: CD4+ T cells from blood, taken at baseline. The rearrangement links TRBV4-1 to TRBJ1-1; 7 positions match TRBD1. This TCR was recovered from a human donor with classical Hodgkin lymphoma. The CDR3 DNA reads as TGCGCCAGCAGCCAAGTGGGAACAGGGGACCCTGAAGCTTTCTTT. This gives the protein CASSQVGTGDPEAFF.